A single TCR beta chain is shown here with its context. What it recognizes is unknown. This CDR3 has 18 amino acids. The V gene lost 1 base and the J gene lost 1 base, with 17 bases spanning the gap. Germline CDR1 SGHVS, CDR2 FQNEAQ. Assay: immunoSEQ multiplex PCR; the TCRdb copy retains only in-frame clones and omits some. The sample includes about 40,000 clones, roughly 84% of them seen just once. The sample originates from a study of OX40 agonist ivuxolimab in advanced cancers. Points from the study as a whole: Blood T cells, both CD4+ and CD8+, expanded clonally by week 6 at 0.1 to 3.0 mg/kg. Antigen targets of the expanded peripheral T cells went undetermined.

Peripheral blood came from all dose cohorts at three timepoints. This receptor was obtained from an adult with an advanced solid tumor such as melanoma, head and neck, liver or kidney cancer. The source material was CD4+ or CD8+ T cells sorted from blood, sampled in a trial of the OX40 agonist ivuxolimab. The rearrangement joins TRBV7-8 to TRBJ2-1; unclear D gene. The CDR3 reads CASSLGLPRKVSYNEQFF. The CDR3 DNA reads TGTGCCAGCAGCTTAGGTCTACCGAGGAAAGTGTCCTACAATGAGCAGTTCTTC.